Each of the 13 T cell receptor beta chains below was sequenced from the same sample in a study of blood T cell repertoires in COVID-19. Using immunoSEQ multiplex PCR, the repertoire was profiled, and TCRdb retains in-frame clones only, with some absent. Of roughly 100,000 clones in the sample, roughly 81% were seen once. The sample taken for sequencing was peripheral blood. These receptors were taken from a woman in her 70s with acute or convalescent COVID-19.

This clone was detected only once. V gene TRBV27 combines with J gene TRBJ1-2; the D is unclear. This CDR3 comprises 14 residues. Trimming removed 4 bases at V and 3 bases at J, with 12 bases between. Germline values: CDR1 MNHEY, CDR2 SMNVEV (reference sequence). CDR3 region: CASSSLGNDYGYTF. The CDR3 nucleotides read TGTGCCAGCAGTTCGCTAGGAAATGACTATGGCTACACCTTC.

The CDR3 protein is CASSFCSPRGANTDTQYF. The CDR3 DNA follows: TGTGCCAGCAGCTTCTGTAGCCCCCGGGGGGCCAACACAGATACGCAGTATTTT. The rearrangement uses TRBV9 and TRBJ2-3; D possibly corresponds to TRBD2 (7 bases). This CDR3 is built from 18 residues. CDR1 and CDR2 from the germline V gene are SGDLS and YYNGEE. Trimming left V 4 bases short and J 2 bases short, with 23 bases between.

This clone appeared a few times. The chain recombines TRBV28 with TRBJ1-1; 9 bases match TRBD1. The V and J ends lost 3 bases and 4 bases, in that order; junction bases with no gene match: 6. The CDR3 loop spans 15 amino acids. Germline assignment: CDR1 MDHEN and CDR2 SYDVKM. This chain's CDR3 is CASSLTGTGSTEAFF. The CDR3, as DNA: TGTGCCAGCAGTTTGACCGGGACAGGGTCCACTGAAGCTTTCTTT. The full variable domain, completed using reference TRBV28 and TRBJ1-1, is DVKVTQSSRYLVKRTGEKVFLECVQDMDHENMFWYRQDPGLGLRLIYFSYDVKMKEKGDIPEGYSVSREKKERFSLILESASTNQTSMYLCASSLTGTGSTEAFFGQGTRLTVV.

This chain connects TRBV6-2 or TRBV6-3 to TRBJ2-7; 9 nucleotides line up with TRBD1. This CDR3 spans 15 amino acids. The V segment lost 4 bases and the J segment 4 bases; nucleotides outside the gene matches: 8. CDR1 and CDR2 from the germline V gene are MNHEY and SVGEGT. Here the CDR3 DNA reads TGTGCCAGCAGTTTGGGGACAGGGAGGATATACGAGCAGTACTTC. Translated: CASSLGTGRIYEQYF.

In its sample, this clone was seen once. The rearrangement uses TRBV6-5 and TRBJ2-7; D gene uncertain. V lost 0 bases and J 6 bases, leaving 12 bases between the germline ends. The germline gives CDR1 MNHEY, CDR2 SVGAGI. This CDR3 has 14 amino acids. CDR3: CASSYSGSGAEQYF. Here the CDR3 DNA reads TGTGCCAGCAGTTACTCCGGGTCCGGAGCCGAGCAGTACTTC.

Of note for this clone: At the DNA level, this CDR3 is encoded by other sequences in the same sample as well. The V call is TRBV4-1, the J call TRBJ2-7; 7 bases are a match to TRBD1. Germline assignment: CDR1 MGHRA and CDR2 YSYEKL. This CDR3 is built from 14 residues. J was trimmed by 2 bases and V by 3 bases; bases with no gene match: 4. The CDR3 DNA sequence: TGCGCCAGCAGCCAGGGCCAGGGGGCCTACGAGCAGTACTTC. It is translated as CASSQGQGAYEQYF.

The chain employs TRBV5-6 and TRBJ2-7; a possible D gene is TRBD2 (6 bases). CDR3 length: 16 residues. Trimming left V 3 bases short and J 3 bases short, with 19 bases between. Germline CDR1 and CDR2: SGHDT and YYEEEE. For the CDR3, the DNA is TGTGCCAGCAGCTCCCGGACTACAGGAATGTACTACGAGCAGTACTTC. It codes for CASSSRTTGMYYEQYF.

V is TRBV2 and J is TRBJ2-3; TRBD2 matches 9 bases. Germline trimming cut 4 bases from V and 2 bases from J; bases unmatched to any gene: 7. CDR3 size: 16 residues. Germline V lookup: CDR1 SNHLY, CDR2 FYNNEI. DNA of the CDR3: TGTGCCAGCAGTGTGGGGCTAGCGGGAACCACAGATACGCAGTATTTT. It encodes CASSVGLAGTTDTQYF. Using reference TRBV2 and TRBJ2-3 for the parts outside the CDR3, the full variable domain is EPEVTQTPSHQVTQMGQEVILRCVPISNHLYFYWYRQILGQKVEFLVSFYNNEISEKSEIFDDQFSVERPDGSNFTLKIRSTKLEDSAMYFCASSVGLAGTTDTQYFGPGTRLTVL.

The CDR3 loop reads CAISGRGGADEKLFF. DNA of the CDR3: TGTGCCATCAGTGGCCGAGGTGGGGCAGACGAAAAACTGTTTTTT. The rearrangement uses TRBV10-3 and TRBJ1-4, with D maybe TRBD1 (5 bases). This CDR3 region has 15 residues. Looked up from germline, CDR1 is ENHRY and CDR2 is SYGVKD. V was trimmed by 4 bases and J by 8 bases, leaving 17 bases between them.

This clone occurred once. The chain employs TRBV3-1 (or the pseudogene TRBV3-2) and TRBJ1-1; D gene ambiguous. The germline V gene encodes CDR1 LGHDT and CDR2 YNNKEL (reference sequence). The CDR3 is 12 residues long. Trimming pared 8 bases from V and 4 bases from J, leaving 11 bases between. As DNA, the CDR3 is TGTGCCAGCCTCCAGGTCAGCACTGAAGCTTTCTTT. Its translation is CASLQVSTEAFF.

This clone was counted only a few times. The V gene is TRBV6-5, the J gene TRBJ2-7; D may be TRBD1 (5 bases). The CDR3 has 15 residues. V was trimmed by 6 bases and J by 4 bases, leaving 19 bases between them. Germline V gives CDR1 MNHEY, CDR2 SVGAGI. The CDR3 region is CASRPRVGVKYEQYF. The CDR3 DNA reads as TGTGCCAGCAGGCCCCGGGTAGGGGTCAAGTACGAGCAGTACTTC.

V gene TRBV24-1 combines with J gene TRBJ2-3, with 12 bases matching TRBD2. The CDR3 runs to 16 residues. Germline CDR1 KGHDR, CDR2 SFDVKD. Trimming took 3 bases from V and 4 from J; bases not matched to a gene: 4. Here the CDR3 reads CATSDPTSGSADTQYF. CDR3 DNA sequence: TGTGCCACCAGTGATCCGACTAGCGGGAGTGCAGATACGCAGTATTTT.

CDR3 protein: CASSFNRRSTDTQYF. The CDR3 DNA sequence: TGTGCCAGCAGCTTTAACAGGAGAAGCACAGATACGCAGTATTTT. V gene TRBV7-2 combines with J gene TRBJ2-3; D possibly corresponds to TRBD1 (5 bases). Trimming took 3 bases from V and 0 from J, leaving 10 bases between them. The V gene's germline CDR1 is SGHTA and CDR2 FQGNSA. This CDR3 is 15 amino acids long.